These 11 T cell receptor beta chains originate from one sample sequenced in a study of T cell responses to AZD1222 COVID-19 vaccine. Here immunoSEQ multiplex PCR was the method, and the copy in TCRdb shows in-frame clones only, minus some. The sample has more than 110,000 clones, approximately 90% seen once; the top ten hold roughly 3.1%. The input for sequencing was peripheral blood, taken on day 0 of AZD1222 vaccination. These receptors were obtained from an adult in good health.

This chain connects TRBV19 to TRBJ1-2; D is unresolved. Trimming took 3 bases from V and 0 from J, leaving 8 bases between them. CDR1 is LNHDA, CDR2 SQIVND, per germline (reference sequence). The CDR3 extends over 14 amino acids. The chain's CDR3 is CASSMSQANYGYTF. The CDR3 DNA is TGTGCCAGTAGTATGTCCCAGGCTAACTATGGCTACACCTTC.

The chain couples TRBV2 to TRBJ1-4, with 9 bases that match TRBD1. The CDR3 runs 14 residues. With 6 bases clipped from V and 8 bases from J, the junction kept 7 bases outside the gene matches. Per germline, CDR1 SNHLY and CDR2 FYNNEI. CDR3 DNA: TGTGCCAGCAGAGTAACAGGGGGCTTGGAAAAACTGTTTTTT. This sequence encodes CASRVTGGLEKLFF. The full variable domain, rest sourced from reference TRBV2 and TRBJ1-4, is EPEVTQTPSHQVTQMGQEVILRCVPISNHLYFYWYRQILGQKVEFLVSFYNNEISEKSEIFDDQFSVERPDGSNFTLKIRSTKLEDSAMYFCASRVTGGLEKLFFGSGTQLSVL.

The sample holds a few counts of this clone. V is TRBV7-2 and J is TRBJ2-1; D call uncertain. Germline lookup yields CDR1 SGHTA and CDR2 FQGNSA. The V and J ends lost 5 bases and 7 bases respectively, with 18 bases between them. The CDR3 is made up of 15 amino acids. The CDR3 sequence: CASSPTIGRPNEQFF. As DNA, the CDR3 is TGTGCCAGCAGCCCCACCATCGGGCGGCCAAATGAGCAGTTCTTC.

This chain links TRBV6-5 with TRBJ2-7; no clear D. The CDR3 runs to 15 residues. The V and J ends lost 5 bases and 2 bases respectively, with 16 bases between them. Germline V lookup: CDR1 MNHEY, CDR2 SVGAGI. CDR3 residues: CASSPGQRATYEQYF. The CDR3 DNA reads TGTGCCAGCAGTCCCGGTCAGCGAGCAACCTACGAGCAGTACTTC.

This clone has just one count. This chain connects TRBV5-1 to TRBJ2-1, with D possibly being TRBD2 (6 bases). The germline CDR1 and CDR2 sequences are SGHRS and YFSETQ. CDR3 length: 13 residues. Trimming removed 2 bases from V and 9 bases from J, with 12 bases in between. The CDR3 sequence is CASSFGAEGEQFF. CDR3 coding DNA: TGCGCCAGCAGCTTCGGGGCGGAGGGTGAGCAGTTCTTC.

V is TRBV21-1 and J is TRBJ2-2; the table's D call of TRBD2 was not tested on the DNA. TRBV21-1 is reported as a pseudogene. The CDR3 length is 15 residues. In DNA form, the CDR3 reads TGTGCCAGCAGCAAAGGGGGGGTGAACACCGGGGAGCTGTTTTTT. It translates to CASSKGGVNTGELFF.

This CDR3 is CASSTRRRNSNQPQHF. The CDR3 DNA reads TGTGCCAGTAGTACAAGACGGAGAAATAGCAATCAGCCCCAGCATTTT. The V and J genes are TRBV19 and TRBJ1-5, with unresolved D. V lost 4 bases, J lost 0 bases, and 13 bases lay in between. Germline CDR1 reads LNHDA; CDR2 reads SQIVND (reference sequence). There are 16 residues in the CDR3.

This chain uses TRBV14 with TRBJ1-5; TRBD1 matches 7 bases. Trimming removed 4 bases from V and 4 bases from J; junction bases left unmatched: 7. The CDR3 totals 15 residues. Germline values: CDR1 SGHDN, CDR2 FVKESK. The CDR3, as DNA: TGTGCCAGCAGCCGGGAGGGGGCTGGGAATCAGCCCCAGCATTTT. Its protein is CASSREGAGNQPQHF.

The chain has TRBV4-2 and TRBJ2-7; D unresolved. The germline gives CDR1 LGHNA, CDR2 YNFKEQ. The CDR3 contains 15 residues. The V end was cut by 3 bases, the J end by 5 bases, with 17 bases between. CDR3 in amino acids: CASSHVVGSEDEQYF. The DNA for the CDR3 is TGTGCCAGCAGCCATGTCGTGGGGTCTGAGGACGAGCAGTACTTC.

This chain joins TRBV11-3 and TRBJ2-1; 7 bases match TRBD2. The germline CDR1 and CDR2 sequences are SGHNT and YENEEA. The V segment lost 2 bases and the J segment 6 bases; nucleotides outside the gene matches: 7. The CDR3 extends over 15 amino acids. The CDR3 coding sequence is TGTGCCAGCAGCTTATATTATGGGGGGGGCAATGAGCAGTTCTTC. Its protein product is CASSLYYGGGNEQFF.

V is TRBV7-8 and J is TRBJ1-2; 9 bases map to TRBD1. This CDR3 comprises 14 residues. Looked up from germline, CDR1 is SGHVS and CDR2 is FQNEAQ. The V and J ends lost 1 base and 9 bases, in that order; junction bases with no gene match: 6. This chain's CDR3 is CASSLEGQGFRYTF. The CDR3 DNA follows: TGTGCCAGCAGCTTAGAGGGACAGGGTTTTCGCTACACCTTC.